These 27 T cell receptor beta chains originate from one sample sequenced in a study of identical twins. TCRdb reprocessed the 5' RACE reads via MiXCR and lists one record per CDR3 protein. The sample comprises approximately 700,000 distinct CDR3 sequences, 15% to 20% of which are singletons, and under 15% rests with the top ten. The same data also contributed to another study, on T cells expressing NK-cell markers.

Sequenced sample: PBMCs. Every receptor here comes from a woman aged 18-35 years in good health.

This clonotype was seen only a few times. V and J are TRBV7-8 and TRBJ2-7; 8 positions agree with TRBD1. From germline, CDR1 is SGHVS and CDR2 FQNEAQ. There are 14 residues in the CDR3. The ends lost 4 bases at V and 4 bases at J; junction bases unmatched: 6. The CDR3 reads CASSSDRGRYEQYF. As DNA, the CDR3 is TGTGCCAGCAGCTCAGACAGGGGAAGATACGAGCAGTACTTC.

In this sample, this clonotype turned up many times. This chain connects TRBV5-1 to TRBJ1-5; weak D call: TRBD1 (5 bases). Germline V gives CDR1 SGHRS, CDR2 YFSETQ. This CDR3 is built from 13 residues. Trimming shortened V by 6 bases and J by 3 bases, and 10 bases separated the two germline ends. This CDR3 reads CASKGDDNQPQHF. DNA for the CDR3: TGCGCCAGCAAAGGGGACGACAATCAGCCCCAGCATTTT.

The V gene is TRBV4-3, the J gene TRBJ2-1; tentative D call: TRBD2 (6 bases). Germline V gives CDR1 LGHNA, CDR2 YSLEER. CDR3 size: 20 residues. The V gene lost 0 bases and the J gene lost 0 bases, with 21 bases spanning the gap. The CDR3 nucleotides read TGCGCCAGCAGCCAAGATCTACATACGTGGAGGGAACTCTCCTACAATGAGCAGTTCTTC. Translation gives CASSQDLHTWRELSYNEQFF.

The chain carries TRBV10-3 and TRBJ2-3; 10 bases agree with TRBD2. CDR1 and CDR2 (germline): ENHRY, SYGVKD. There are 16 residues in the CDR3. The V gene end was trimmed by 3 bases and the J gene end by 2 bases; junction bases not matched to a gene: 5. CDR3 sequence reads: CAISEWTSGNTDTQYF. The CDR3 DNA sequence: TGTGCCATCAGTGAATGGACTAGCGGCAACACAGATACGCAGTATTTT.

The chain recombines TRBV7-2 with TRBJ2-5; the D gene is possibly TRBD2 (6 bases). Germline V gives CDR1 SGHTA, CDR2 FQGNSA. V was trimmed by 5 bases and J by 2 bases, leaving 15 bases between them. This CDR3 has 15 amino acids. The CDR3 is CASSPEIAVQETQYF. The DNA of the CDR3 is TGTGCCAGCAGCCCTGAAATAGCGGTACAAGAGACCCAGTACTTC.

This rearrangement joins TRBV18 to TRBJ2-1, with 10 bases that match TRBD2. J lost 5 bases, V lost 5 bases, and 6 bases had no gene match. CDR1 and CDR2 (germline): KGHSH, LQKENI. The CDR3 is 15 residues long. The CDR3 sequence is CASSELAGTHNEQFF. The CDR3 coding sequence is TGTGCCAGCTCAGAACTAGCGGGGACTCACAATGAGCAGTTCTTC.

This chain connects TRBV20-1 to TRBJ2-3; maybe TRBD1 (5 bases). The CDR3 is made up of 15 amino acids. Germline-derived CDR1 and CDR2 are DFQATT and SNEGSKA (reference sequence). V lost 0 bases, J lost 3 bases, and 13 bases lay in between. The DNA for the CDR3 is TGCAGTGCTAGAGATCATCAGGGTTCTACAGATACGCAGTATTTT. This codes for CSARDHQGSTDTQYF.

This clonotype has only a few counts. This chain connects TRBV7-9 to TRBJ2-7; 9 bases agree with TRBD1. Germline V gene lookup returns CDR1 SEHNR and CDR2 FQNEAQ (reference sequence). The CDR3 has 15 residues. The trim removed 5 bases at V and 4 bases at J, leaving 9 bases unmatched. The CDR3 spells CASSAEPGQGYEQYF. Written as DNA, the CDR3 is TGTGCCAGCAGCGCTGAGCCGGGACAGGGTTACGAGCAGTACTTC.

This clonotype was seen more than once but under ten times. In DNA, the CDR3 is TGTGCCAGCAGCTCCTCACCGACTAGCGGGGGGATTGTGCCAGATACGCAGTATTTT. Amino acids: CASSSSPTSGGIVPDTQYF. The chain couples TRBV7-8 to TRBJ2-3; 13 bases align to TRBD2. This CDR3 is built from 19 residues. V was pared by 4 bases and J by 4 bases, with 14 bases of the junction left unmatched. Germline assignment: CDR1 SGHVS and CDR2 FQNEAQ.

This clonotype was detected ten times or more. The germline gene is not matched at one end of the junction; a read error may be the cause. The genes are TRBV14 and TRBJ2-1; D not certain. The CDR3 consists of 13 residues. Germline lookup yields CDR1 SGHDN and CDR2 FVKESK. CDR3 loop: CASSQGGYNEQFF. DNA of the CDR3: TGCGCCAGCAGCCAAGGCGGATACAATGAGCAGTTCTTC.

The chain links TRBV7-2 to TRBJ2-1, with a tentative D call TRBD2 (6 bases). From germline, CDR1 is SGHTA and CDR2 FQGNSA. V shed 5 bases and J shed 8 bases, with 13 bases lying between them. This CDR3 has 13 residues. The CDR3 sequence: CASSVGGRHEQFF. The CDR3 nucleotides read TGTGCCAGCAGCGTCGGAGGGCGCCATGAGCAGTTCTTC.

The chain uses TRBV5-1 and TRBJ1-6; D is ambiguous. Germline CDR1 and CDR2: SGHRS and YFSETQ. The V gene lost 2 bases and the J gene lost 7 bases, with 13 bases spanning the gap. The CDR3 is 15 residues long. CDR3 nucleotide sequence: TGCGCCAGCAGCTTAGGAGACGGACCAAATTCACCCCTCCACTTT. Translated: CASSLGDGPNSPLHF.

This clonotype was observed many times. This chain uses TRBV5-1 with TRBJ1-1; 8 nucleotides line up with TRBD1. The CDR3 extends over 14 amino acids. The junction had 6 bases not matched to a gene; V was cut back by 3 bases and J by 5 bases. Germline lookup yields CDR1 SGHRS and CDR2 YFSETQ. CDR3 sequence: CASSYTGGETEAFF. The CDR3 region has the DNA TGCGCCAGCAGCTATACAGGGGGGGAAACTGAAGCTTTCTTT.

V usage is TRBV20-1 and J usage is TRBJ2-1, with a tentative D call TRBD2 (5 bases). The V and J ends lost 4 bases and 2 bases respectively, with 9 bases between them. The CDR3 contains 13 residues. Germline CDR1 reads DFQATT; CDR2 reads SNEGSKA (reference sequence). The CDR3, as DNA: TGCAGTGCTATAGCGCCAGCCTACAATGAGCAGTTCTTC. Its protein is CSAIAPAYNEQFF.

This clonotype was recorded a few times. The chain employs TRBV5-1 and TRBJ2-1; 10 positions match TRBD2. The CDR3 is 16 residues long. V shed 4 bases and J 8 bases; nucleotides not matched to a gene: 12. CDR1 SGHRS and CDR2 YFSETQ come from the germline V gene. The CDR3 sequence: CASSPTLAGEIYEQFF. The CDR3 DNA follows: TGCGCCAGCAGCCCGACTCTAGCGGGAGAAATCTATGAGCAGTTCTTC. Using reference TRBV5-1 and TRBJ2-1 for the parts outside the CDR3, the full variable domain is KAGVTQTPRYLIKTRGQQVTLSCSPISGHRSVSWYQQTPGQGLQFLFEYFSETQRNKGNFPGRFSGRQFSNSRSEMNVSTLELGDSALYLCASSPTLAGEIYEQFFGPGTRLTVL.

The chain has TRBV12-3 or TRBV12-4 and TRBJ1-6; D uncertain. V was cut by 7 bases and J by 7 bases, with 14 bases left in between. CDR3 size: 14 residues. As DNA, the CDR3 is TGTGCCAGCACCCTTTGGGCGGGGAATTCACCCCTCCACTTT. It yields the protein CASTLWAGNSPLHF.

This clonotype has only a few counts. The genes are TRBV12-5 and TRBJ2-3, with D tentatively TRBD1 (5 bases). Trimming left V 0 bases short and J 3 bases short, with 10 bases between. The CDR3 runs 15 residues. Germline CDR1 LGHNT, CDR2 FRNRAP. CDR3 nucleotides: TGTGCTAGTGGTTTGGTCCTATCAGGGACAGATACGCAGTATTTT. This translates into CASGLVLSGTDTQYF.

This clonotype was counted only a few times. This chain uses TRBV7-9 with TRBJ2-5; D is perhaps TRBD2 (6 bases). V was clipped by 3 bases and J by 4 bases, with 9 bases between them. Germline assignment: CDR1 SEHNR and CDR2 FQNEAQ (reference sequence). This CDR3 is built from 13 residues. DNA of the CDR3: TGTGCCAGCAGCTTCGGAGGGTCAGAGACCCAGTACTTC. This translates into CASSFGGSETQYF.

The V gene is TRBV20-1, the J gene TRBJ1-2; no clear D gene. Trimming took off 1 base at V and 5 bases at J, with 14 bases between the two ends. This CDR3 has 14 residues. The germline gives CDR1 DFQATT, CDR2 SNEGSKA (reference sequence). CDR3 amino acids: CSARAAEIPYGYTF. The CDR3 nucleotides are TGCAGTGCTAGAGCGGCAGAAATCCCATATGGCTACACCTTC.

This clonotype was detected only a few times. The rearrangement joins TRBV4-1 to TRBJ2-7; 8 nucleotides match TRBD2. There are 18 residues in the CDR3. Trimming took 0 bases from V and 0 from J; bases not matched to a gene: 10. CDR1 and CDR2 (germline): MGHRA, YSYEKL. CDR3 DNA sequence: TGCGCCAGCAGCCAAGATACCCCCATCAGCGGGAGCTCCTACGAGCAGTACTTC. It specifies CASSQDTPISGSSYEQYF.

The V and J genes are TRBV5-1 and TRBJ2-1, with 10 positions matching TRBD2. V lost 4 bases and J lost 5; bases outside the gene matches: 6. The CDR3 sequence is 15 residues long. Germline V gene sequence: CDR1 SGHRS, CDR2 YFSETQ. The CDR3 loop is CASSILAGEDNEQFF. CDR3 bases: TGCGCCAGCAGCATTCTAGCGGGAGAGGACAATGAGCAGTTCTTC.

V and J are TRBV30 and TRBJ2-7, with 8 bases matching TRBD2. Looked up from germline, CDR1 is GTSNPN and CDR2 is SVGIG (reference sequence). The CDR3 spans 14 residues. The V and J ends lost 1 base and 3 bases, in that order; junction bases with no gene match: 5. The CDR3 here is CAWSAPAGDYEQYF. The CDR3 DNA reads TGTGCCTGGAGTGCCCCAGCGGGAGACTACGAGCAGTACTTC. The full variable domain, in which reference TRBV30 and TRBJ2-7 provide the parts outside the CDR3, is SQTIHQWPATLVQPVGSPLSLECTVEGTSNPNLYWYRQAAGRGLQLLFYSVGIGQISSEVPQNLSASRPQDRQFILSSKKLLLSDSGFYLCAWSAPAGDYEQYFGPGTRLTVT.

This clonotype was detected a few times. The V gene is TRBV12-3 or TRBV12-4, the J gene TRBJ2-7; possibly TRBD1 or TRBD2 for D (5 bases each). CDR3 length equals 15 residues. Trimming stripped 8 bases from V and 2 bases from J, with 19 bases between. For the CDR3, the DNA is TGTGCCAGCCGTAGGGGAGTCGTAGGCACCTACGAGCAGTACTTC. Translation gives CASRRGVVGTYEQYF.

The sample holds a few counts of this clonotype. The chain links TRBV6-1 to TRBJ2-1; a possible D gene is TRBD2 (6 bases). CDR1 is MNHNS and CDR2 is SASEGT in the germline V gene. Trimming cost V 8 bases and J 3 bases, with 11 bases left between them. This CDR3 is built from 13 residues. CDR3 sequence reads: CASEGGYYNEQFF. The CDR3 DNA is TGTGCCAGCGAGGGAGGTTACTACAATGAGCAGTTCTTC.

This clonotype came up many times. The chain combines TRBV5-1 with TRBJ1-1; no firm D call. CDR3 length: 14 residues. The V gene lost 4 bases and the J gene lost 2 bases, with 12 bases spanning the gap. Germline V gene lookup returns CDR1 SGHRS and CDR2 YFSETQ. DNA for the CDR3: TGCGCCAGCAGCCTCGGGATGGGAAACACTGAAGCTTTCTTT. Its protein is CASSLGMGNTEAFF.

This rearrangement joins TRBV4-2 to TRBJ1-4; possible D gene TRBD1, 6 bases. V was pared by 0 bases and J by 10 bases, with 15 bases between. This CDR3 contains 15 residues. CDR1 and CDR2 (germline): LGHNA, YNFKEQ. The CDR3: CASSQDVGTNGKLFF. The DNA for the CDR3 is TGTGCCAGCAGCCAAGATGTGGGGACAAACGGAAAACTGTTTTTT.

J is TRBJ1-2 and V is TRBV6-5; D may be TRBD1 (5 bases). The CDR3 is made up of 11 amino acids. Germline assignment: CDR1 MNHEY and CDR2 SVGAGI. The V end lost 7 bases, the J end lost 7 bases, and 10 bases lay between the germline ends. This CDR3 reads CASTQGSGYTF. The DNA of the CDR3 is TGTGCCAGCACCCAGGGAAGTGGCTACACCTTC.